This T cell receptor beta chain emerged from a study of regulatory T cells in long-lasting Graves disease (dated by TCRdb to the early 2020s). Broadly, across the study: Newly diagnosed Graves' disease patients had taken antithyroid drugs for less than 3 months. Patients with persistent Graves' disease were compared with patients with newly diagnosed Graves' disease using TCR sequencing and RNA sequencing of peripheral blood. The study took place in China and was registered as a clinical trial. A total of roughly 35 samples underwent TCR sequencing: around 13 from persistent and roughly 20 from newly diagnosed Graves' disease patients.

Study-wide findings and limitations: Persistent disease showed preferential use of TRBV28, TRBJ1-2 and TRBJ2-5, whereas newly diagnosed disease favored TRBV20-1 and TRBJ2-1. As a limitation, the authors acknowledged that the small sample size may reduce accuracy. Sequencing and analysis were limited to the TCR beta chain. Persistent Graves' disease patients showed lower TCR Shannon entropy and fewer highly expanded clones than newly diagnosed patients, suggesting clonal expansion. Patients with persistent disease shared more public clonotypes (roughly 2,900) than newly diagnosed patients did (more than 900). Peripheral blood alone was examined, since thyroid tissue, which constituted the primary lesion, could not be accessed.

To prepare the library, multiplex PCR was applied. Sequenced on an Illumina HiSeq 4000. iRepertoire HTBI primers and Arm-PCR amplification of CDR3 regions were used to construct TCR beta libraries. Before sequencing, the PCR products went through gel purification. The authors processed their data as follows. A total of some 65 TRBV and 14 TRBJ segments were identified across samples and were used for gene usage analysis of CDR3 amino acid clonotypes. COPE and FqMerger were used to merge filtered high-quality paired reads into contigs. BLAST was used to align contigs to IMGT TRBV, TRBD and TRBJ reference genes, and CDR3 was defined according to IMGT. Any clonotype with a frequency above 0.1% was counted as a highly expanded clone. Shannon entropy served as the measure of repertoire diversity, while the Gini coefficient captured V-J evenness. A clonotype was considered public if more than one individual shared it. The public reads were reprocessed in TCRdb via fastp at Q25 and MiXCR, keeping in-frame beta chains. Rows with a matching CDR3 protein are joined into one entry that keeps the most common DNA and genes. TCRdb, not the original authors, processed these V and J calls. This sample lists 420,000 or so distinct CDR3 sequences; around 17% were detected once. The ten largest clonotypes hold about 25% of the sample.

The time point label on this specimen signifies: newly diagnosed GD, antithyroid drugs for less than 3 months. For both TCR sequencing and RNA sequencing, RNA was extracted from PBMCs in TRIzol. The diagnosis of Graves' disease was made according to American Thyroid Association guidelines. Patients for the study were recruited at an endocrinology department in Xi'an, China. Each patient gave about 9.1 milliliters of peripheral blood, collected in an EDTA anticoagulant tube. Ficoll Paque Plus density gradient separation was used to isolate PBMCs, and no additional T cell sorting was done. An Agilent 2100 Bioanalyzer and agarose gel were used to check RNA quality, while a NanoDrop 2000 measured RNA concentration. The germline V gene gives CDR1 as SGHTA and CDR2 as FQGNSA. V drops 5 bases and J drops 5 bases, leaving 18 bases in between. The CDR3 starts with the cysteine, ends with the phenylalanine, and has 15 residues. The retained sequence is limited to the CDR3, 45 bases, with the frame set at the first base.

There are many counts of this clonotype. Its antigen remains undetermined. No clone much larger than this one lies a single base away; base qualities are absent. The sample was also reused in another study, on T cells in Graves' hyperthyroidism and ophthalmopathy. As that second study puts it: A patient counted as having stable Graves' hyperthyroidism if no progression to ophthalmopathy occurred over 18 months of follow-up. Hyperthyroidism patients were newly diagnosed, had a disease duration of under 2 months, and were aged 18 to 65 years. Any patient with an uncontrolled infection, another autoimmune disease, pregnancy or lactation was excluded. Diagnoses were based on clinical symptoms, serum thyroxine and TRAb, thyroid ultrasound and orbital computed tomography. The first round of RT-PCR for the TCR CDR3 was performed with the HTBI primer set and the Qiagen OneStep RT-PCR kit. Most expanded thyroid clonotypes (frequency above 0.001) were also detected in blood, a finding suggesting that blood repertoires may reflect thyroid immune responses. A model built on a 13 V-J signature distinguished ophthalmopathy from stable hyperthyroidism, reaching roughly 88% sensitivity and under 84% specificity in cross-validation and 80%/75% in testing. In validation, the model predicted progression to ophthalmopathy a median of around 6.5 months before onset, with approximately 68% sensitivity and around 76% specificity. TCR V-J signatures able to tell the groups apart were searched for in a discovery cohort of approximately 95 patients, of whom 43 had Graves' ophthalmopathy and roughly 58 had stable Graves' hyperthyroidism. Prospective prediction of ophthalmopathy was tested in an independent validation cohort consisting of roughly 19 hyperthyroidism patients and 15 or so patients who later progressed to ophthalmopathy. The roughly 94 discovery patients were randomly divided into training and test sets at a 7:3 ratio. The study also compared thyroid tissue and blood T-cell repertoires from over 5 Graves' hyperthyroidism patients. Once sampling was done, hyperthyroidism patients were given methimazole at a starting dose of 30 mg daily, whereas ophthalmopathy patients were given high-dose intravenous methylprednisolone. Libraries were constructed in a second round of multiplex PCR, after which size selection and purification were carried out. Paired-end sequencing of the libraries was performed with 100 bp reads on an Illumina HiSeq2000. Raw data were processed with SOAPnuke, discarding reads with adapters, uncalled bases, mean Phred below 15, or no exact constant-primer or identifier match. High-quality paired reads were merged with COPE v1.2.5, and unique nucleotide sequences were defined as clonotypes. MiTCR v1.1 was used to align the clonotypes against IMGT TRBV, TRBD and TRBJ reference segments. Analysis was restricted to V-J combinations with a frequency above 0.0001, which covered about 99% of repertoires. The TCS score was defined as F50 (clonal expansion) divided by E x V (chaos), with BLOSUM62-based TCRdist calculated between CDR3 peptides within each V-J. Welch's t-statistics and random forest reduced around 550 V-J features to 13, which were used in a naive Bayes classifier (R e1071). No statistical method was used to set the sample size in advance, and investigators knew the group allocation. TCR Vbeta CDR3 sequencing of roughly 140 peripheral blood samples (approximately 44 ophthalmopathy, 70 to 85 hyperthyroidism and some 17 progressor patients) is reported in the paper.

Here the chain combines TRBV7-2 and TRBJ2-5; the D gene is possibly TRBD1 or TRBD2, each agreeing over 5 bases. This sequence was found in a woman between 18 and 30 years old with Graves disease. Donor details come from another sample of the same person, matched by shared clones. Specimen: peripheral blood mononuclear cells (PBMCs), collected at new diagnosis, from a patient treated with antithyroid drugs. The DNA sequence follows: TGTGCCAGCAGCGATAGTGGGGGACCTGCGGAGACCCAGTACTTC. It specifies CASSDSGGPAETQYF.